This TCR beta chain was identified during a study of blood T cell repertoires in COVID-19. The authors' processing: It was from reference gene primer amplification that nucleated cell counts were estimated. This table comes from immunoSEQ multiplex PCR, and its TCRdb copy is limited to in-frame clones, with some not included. V and J calls and clone size follow that table, whereas D and trimming were derived from the DNA. Of 200,000 to 250,000 clones listed, just over 85% are singletons. Residents of 24 US areas, aged about 18 to 95 years, made up the participants. Participants reported their clinical history, and cohort assignment relied on those reports. Looked up from germline, CDR1 is SGHRS and CDR2 is YFSETQ. V dropped 0 bases and J dropped 5 bases, with 14 bases sitting between them. This CDR3 is built from 15 residues.

This clonotype originated in a woman aged 45-65 years with acute COVID-19. The sample comprised PBMCs or T cells enriched from blood (not recorded which). The V and J genes are TRBV5-1 and TRBJ1-2; D possibly corresponds to TRBD1 (5 bases). The CDR3 loop is CASSLGQGGPYGYTF. The CDR3 DNA reads as TGCGCCAGCAGCTTGGGCCAGGGCGGCCCTTATGGCTACACCTTC.